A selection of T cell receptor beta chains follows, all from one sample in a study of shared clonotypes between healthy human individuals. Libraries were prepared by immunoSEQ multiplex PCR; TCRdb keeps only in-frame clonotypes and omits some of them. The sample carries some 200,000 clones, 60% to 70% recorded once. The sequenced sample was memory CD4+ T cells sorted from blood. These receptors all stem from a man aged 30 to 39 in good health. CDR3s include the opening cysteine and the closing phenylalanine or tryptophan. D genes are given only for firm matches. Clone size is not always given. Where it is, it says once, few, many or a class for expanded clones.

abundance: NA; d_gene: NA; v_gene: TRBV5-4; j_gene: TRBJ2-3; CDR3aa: CASSLWQTDTQYF; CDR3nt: TGTGCCAGCAGCTTGTGGCAGACAGATACGCAGTATTTT
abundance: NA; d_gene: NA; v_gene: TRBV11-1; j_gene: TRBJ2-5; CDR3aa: CASTPRRRRDGETQYF; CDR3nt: TGTGCCAGCACCCCCCGAAGACGGAGGGATGGGGAGACCCAGTACTTC
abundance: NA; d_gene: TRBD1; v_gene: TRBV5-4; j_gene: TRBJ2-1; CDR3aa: CASSPTTGTSYNEQFF; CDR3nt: TGTGCCAGCAGCCCCACGACAGGGACCTCCTACAATGAGCAGTTCTTC
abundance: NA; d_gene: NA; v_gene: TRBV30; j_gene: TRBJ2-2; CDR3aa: CAWSVSGNTGELFF; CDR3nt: TGTGCCTGGAGTGTTTCGGGGAACACCGGGGAGCTGTTTTTT
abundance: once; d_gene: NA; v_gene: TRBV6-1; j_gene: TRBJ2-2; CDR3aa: CASSEGPNTGELFF; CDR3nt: TGTGCCAGCAGTGAAGGCCCTAACACCGGGGAGCTGTTTTTT
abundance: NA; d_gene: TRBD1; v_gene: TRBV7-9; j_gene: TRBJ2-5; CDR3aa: CASSTMTGAAGTQYF; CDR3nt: TGTGCCAGCAGCACGATGACAGGGGCCGCAGGGACCCAGTACTTC
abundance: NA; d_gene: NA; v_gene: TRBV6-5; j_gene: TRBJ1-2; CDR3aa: CASSYSNGSPYGYTF; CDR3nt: TGTGCCAGCAGTTACTCCAACGGCAGCCCCTATGGCTACACCTTC
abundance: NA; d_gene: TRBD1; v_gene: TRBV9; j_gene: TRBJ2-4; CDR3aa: CASSDRGAPTNIQYF; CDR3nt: TGTGCCAGCAGCGACAGGGGGGCTCCAACAAACATTCAGTACTTC
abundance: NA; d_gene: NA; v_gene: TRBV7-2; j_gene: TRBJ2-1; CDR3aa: CASSRPGQNNEQFF; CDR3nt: TGTGCCAGCAGCCGACCGGGACAAAACAATGAGCAGTTCTTC
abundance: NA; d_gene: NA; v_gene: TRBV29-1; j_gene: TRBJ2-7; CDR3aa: CSVHGNSYEQYF; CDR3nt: TGCAGCGTTCATGGAAACTCCTACGAGCAGTACTTC
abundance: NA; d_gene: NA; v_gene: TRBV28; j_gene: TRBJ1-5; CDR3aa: CASSSWTDKKNQPQHF; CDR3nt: TGTGCCAGCAGTTCCTGGACAGACAAAAAGAATCAGCCCCAGCATTTT
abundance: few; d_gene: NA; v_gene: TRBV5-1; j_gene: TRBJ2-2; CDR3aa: CASSLTLQGGPGELFF; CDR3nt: TGCGCCAGCAGCTTAACTTTACAGGGAGGGCCCGGGGAGCTGTTTTTT
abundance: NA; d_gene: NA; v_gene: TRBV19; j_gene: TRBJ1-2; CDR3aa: CASTSTAGYTF; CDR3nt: TGTGCCAGTACATCGACCGCCGGCTACACCTTC
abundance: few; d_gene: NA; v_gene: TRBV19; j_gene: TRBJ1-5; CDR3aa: CASSRRGPNQPQHF; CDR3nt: TGTGCCAGTAGCCGGAGGGGCCCCAATCAGCCCCAGCATTTT
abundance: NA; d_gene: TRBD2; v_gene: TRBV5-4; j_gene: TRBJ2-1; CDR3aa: CASSLVASGLDKLPNNEQFF; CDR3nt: TGTGCCAGCAGCTTGGTGGCTAGCGGGCTAGACAAGCTACCTAACAATGAGCAGTTCTTC
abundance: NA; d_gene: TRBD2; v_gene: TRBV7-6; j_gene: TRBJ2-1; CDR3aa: CASSLGSSGASYNEQFF; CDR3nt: TGTGCCAGCAGCTTAGGTAGTAGCGGGGCCTCCTACAATGAGCAGTTCTTC
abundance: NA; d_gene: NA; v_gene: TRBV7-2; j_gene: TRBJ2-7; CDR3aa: CASSMGTDYYEQYF; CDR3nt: TGTGCCAGCAGCATGGGGACGGATTACTACGAGCAGTACTTC
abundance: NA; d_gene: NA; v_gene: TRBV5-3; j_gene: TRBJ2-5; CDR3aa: CARSSLEGRGGPVRETQYF; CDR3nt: TGTGCCAGAAGCTCCCTCGAGGGACGGGGAGGTCCCGTCCGAGAGACCCAGTACTTC
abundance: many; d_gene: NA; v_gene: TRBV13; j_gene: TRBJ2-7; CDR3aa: CASSLSSYEQYF; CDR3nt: TGTGCCAGCAGCCTGAGCTCCTACGAGCAGTACTTC
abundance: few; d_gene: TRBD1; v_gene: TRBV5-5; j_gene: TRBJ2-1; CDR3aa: CASSSSGTGTNEQFF; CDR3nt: TGTGCCAGCAGCTCATCCGGGACAGGGACCAATGAGCAGTTCTTC
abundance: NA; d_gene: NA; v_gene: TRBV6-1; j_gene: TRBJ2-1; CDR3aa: CATQQGLAQFF; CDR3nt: TGTGCCACCCAACAGGGCTTAGCGCAGTTCTTC
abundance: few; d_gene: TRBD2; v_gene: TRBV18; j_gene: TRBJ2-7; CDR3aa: CASSLGPGLAEYEQYF; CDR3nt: TGTGCCAGCTCACTGGGTCCCGGACTAGCGGAATACGAGCAGTACTTC
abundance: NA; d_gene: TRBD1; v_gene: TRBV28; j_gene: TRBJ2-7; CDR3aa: CASSFGGQGGQYF; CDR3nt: TGTGCCAGCAGTTTCGGGGGACAGGGCGGGCAGTACTTC
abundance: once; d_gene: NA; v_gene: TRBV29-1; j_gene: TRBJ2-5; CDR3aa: CSVDPKGAPGTQYF; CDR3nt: TGCAGCGTTGACCCTAAGGGAGCCCCGGGGACCCAGTACTTC
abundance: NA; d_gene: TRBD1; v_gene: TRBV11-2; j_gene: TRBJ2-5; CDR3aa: CASSSTGSHHF; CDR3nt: TGTGCCAGCAGCTCGACAGGGAGCCATCACTTC
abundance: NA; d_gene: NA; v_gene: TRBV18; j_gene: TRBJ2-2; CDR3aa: CASSRTRGADTGELFF; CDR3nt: TGTGCCAGCTCACGAACCAGGGGCGCAGACACCGGGGAGCTGTTTTTT
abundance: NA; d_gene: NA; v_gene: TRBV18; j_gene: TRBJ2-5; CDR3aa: CASSPPSGMETQYF; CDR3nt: TGTGCCAGCTCACCACCGTCAGGGATGGAGACCCAGTACTTC
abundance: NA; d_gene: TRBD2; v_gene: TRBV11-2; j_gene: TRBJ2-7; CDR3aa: CASSAVSGLGPYEQYF; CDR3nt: TGTGCCAGCAGCGCAGTTTCGGGACTAGGGCCCTACGAGCAGTACTTC
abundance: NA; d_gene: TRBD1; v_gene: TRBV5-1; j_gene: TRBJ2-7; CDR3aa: CASSRQGADEQYF; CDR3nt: TGCGCCAGCAGCCGACAGGGGGCTGACGAGCAGTACTTC
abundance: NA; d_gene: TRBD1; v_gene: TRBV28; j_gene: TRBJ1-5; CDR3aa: CASSLPGGNQPQHF; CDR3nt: TGTGCCAGCAGTTTACCAGGGGGGAATCAGCCCCAGCATTTT
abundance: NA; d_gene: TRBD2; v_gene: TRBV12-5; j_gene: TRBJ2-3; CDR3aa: CASGLGRTSATTDTQYF; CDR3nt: TGTGCTAGTGGTTTGGGGAGAACTAGCGCTACCACAGATACGCAGTATTTT
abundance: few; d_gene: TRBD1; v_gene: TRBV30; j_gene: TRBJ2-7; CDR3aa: CAWTTGFGYEQYF; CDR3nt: TGTGCCTGGACGACAGGGTTTGGCTACGAGCAGTACTTC
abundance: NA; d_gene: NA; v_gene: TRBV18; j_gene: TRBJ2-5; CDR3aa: CASSPTLQETQYF; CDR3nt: TGTGCCAGCTCGCCAACCCTCCAAGAGACCCAGTACTTC
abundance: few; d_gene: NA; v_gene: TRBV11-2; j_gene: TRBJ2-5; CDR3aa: CASSPDKSSGAQYF; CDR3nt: TGTGCCAGCAGCCCGGACAAAAGTTCTGGGGCCCAGTACTTC
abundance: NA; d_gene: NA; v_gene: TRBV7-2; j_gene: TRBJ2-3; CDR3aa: CASSGQDSFTYTQYF; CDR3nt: TGTGCCAGCAGCGGTCAAGACAGCTTTACCTATACGCAGTATTTT
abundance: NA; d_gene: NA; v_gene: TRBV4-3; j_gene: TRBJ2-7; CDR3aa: CASSLGGEQYF; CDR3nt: TGCGCCAGCAGCCTTGGGGGCGAGCAGTACTTC
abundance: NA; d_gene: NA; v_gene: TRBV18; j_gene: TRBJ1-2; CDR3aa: CASSPPGVAYGYTF; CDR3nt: TGTGCCAGCTCACCACCGGGAGTTGCCTATGGCTACACCTTC
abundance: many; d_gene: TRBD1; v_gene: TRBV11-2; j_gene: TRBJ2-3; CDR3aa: CASRGRGHVRQGATDTQYF; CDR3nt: TGTGCCAGCAGAGGAAGGGGGCACGTCCGACAGGGGGCCACAGATACGCAGTATTTT
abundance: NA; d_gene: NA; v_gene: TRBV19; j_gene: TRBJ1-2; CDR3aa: CASSTLYGYTF; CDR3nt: TGTGCCAGTAGTACATTATATGGCTACACCTTC
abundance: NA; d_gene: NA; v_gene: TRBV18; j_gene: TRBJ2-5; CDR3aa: CASSVTETQYF; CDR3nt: TGTGCCAGCTCAGTCACCGAGACCCAGTACTTC
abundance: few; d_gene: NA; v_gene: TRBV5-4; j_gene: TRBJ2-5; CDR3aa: CASSLDLETQYF; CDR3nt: TGTGCCAGCAGCTTGGATTTAGAGACCCAGTACTTC
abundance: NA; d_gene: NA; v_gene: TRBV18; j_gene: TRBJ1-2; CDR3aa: CASSPDSFYGYTF; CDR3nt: TGTGCCAGCTCCCCGGACAGTTTTTATGGCTACACCTTC
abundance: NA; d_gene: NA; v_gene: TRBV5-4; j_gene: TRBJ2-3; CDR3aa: CASSLEGDTQYF; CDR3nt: TGTGCCAGCAGCTTGGAAGGAGATACGCAGTATTTT
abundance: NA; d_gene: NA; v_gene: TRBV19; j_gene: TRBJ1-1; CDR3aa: CASSIAGTQGATEAFF; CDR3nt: TGTGCCAGTAGTATCGCAGGGACACAAGGGGCCACTGAAGCTTTCTTT
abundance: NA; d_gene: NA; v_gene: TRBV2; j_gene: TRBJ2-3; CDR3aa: CASTPMWVGDTQYF; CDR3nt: TGTGCCAGCACCCCGATGTGGGTCGGAGATACGCAGTATTTT
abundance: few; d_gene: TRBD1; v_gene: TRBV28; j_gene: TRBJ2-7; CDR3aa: CASSSTGPEQYF; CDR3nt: TGTGCCAGCAGTTCGACAGGGCCCGAGCAGTACTTC
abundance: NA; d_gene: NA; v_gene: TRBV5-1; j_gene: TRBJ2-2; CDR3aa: CASSPQGGNFAGELFF; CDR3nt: TGCGCCAGCAGCCCCCAGGGGGGAAATTTCGCCGGGGAGCTGTTTTTT
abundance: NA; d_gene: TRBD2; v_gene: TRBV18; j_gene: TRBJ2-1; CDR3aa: CASSPMTSGSSYNEQFF; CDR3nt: TGTGCCAGCTCACCAATGACTAGCGGGAGCTCCTACAATGAGCAGTTCTTC
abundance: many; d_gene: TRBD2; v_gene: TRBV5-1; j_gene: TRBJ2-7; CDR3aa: CASSSSTGTISYEQYF; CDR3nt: TGCGCCAGCAGCTCTTCTACCGGGACTATCTCCTACGAGCAGTACTTC
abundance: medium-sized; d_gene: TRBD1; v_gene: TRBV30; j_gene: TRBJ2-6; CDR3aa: CAWSVRTGGSGANVLTF; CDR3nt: TGTGCCTGGAGTGTACGGACAGGGGGCTCTGGGGCCAACGTCCTGACTTTC
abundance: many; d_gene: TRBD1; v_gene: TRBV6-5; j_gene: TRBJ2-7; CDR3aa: CASSGTAYEQYF; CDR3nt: TGTGCCAGCAGTGGGACAGCCTACGAGCAGTACTTC
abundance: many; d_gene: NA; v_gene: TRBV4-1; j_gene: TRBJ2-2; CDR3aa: CASSLRGIGELFF; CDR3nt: TGCGCCAGCAGCCTCAGGGGTATCGGGGAGCTGTTTTTT
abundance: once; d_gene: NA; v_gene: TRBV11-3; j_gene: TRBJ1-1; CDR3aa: CASSQKQGVNTEAFF; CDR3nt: TGTGCCAGCAGCCAAAAACAGGGAGTGAACACTGAAGCTTTCTTT
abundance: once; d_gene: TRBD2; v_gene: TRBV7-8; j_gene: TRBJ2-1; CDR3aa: CASSGPGLAPYNEQFF; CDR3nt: TGTGCCAGCAGCGGGCCGGGACTAGCGCCTTACAATGAGCAGTTCTTC